This T cell receptor beta chain was observed in a study of cytomegalovirus exposure and HLA in healthy donors. Findings of the study overall: The study found most TCR sequences rare, yet found some public TCRs in many donors. Cytomegalovirus association was assigned to about 150 TCR beta chains.

PCR involved 60 Vbeta and 13 Jbeta primers. Profiled with immunoSEQ multiplex PCR; TCRdb holds only in-frame clones, not every one. The repertoire consists of 130,000 to 150,000 clones, with 60% to 85% occurring once and the leading ten covering about 2.9%. After removal of 2 bases from V and 4 bases from J, the junction contained 5 bases not matched to a gene. The CDR3 extends over 16 amino acids. CDR1 SGHRS and CDR2 YFSETQ come from the germline V gene. Comment on this clone: The antigen is unknown.

This TCR was recovered from a man aged 35 to 55 in good health and CMV-seropositive. The chain has TRBV5-1 and TRBJ2-5; 13 nucleotides agree with TRBD2. The sample taken for sequencing was PBMCs. In nucleotides, the CDR3 is TGCGCCAGCAGCTTACTAGCGGGAGGGCTCCCAGAGACCCAGTACTTC. Protein product: CASSLLAGGLPETQYF.